The subject of this entry is one T cell receptor beta chain. The data originate from a study of Ad26.COV2.S vaccination and SARS-CoV-2 variants. Study-level information: Intramuscularly, Ad26.COV2.S was given either once or twice, 56 days apart.

Generated by immunoSEQ multiplex PCR, the TCRdb table keeps only in-frame clones and is missing some. The table includes 350,000 to 450,000 clones, over 75% detected once. Treatment noted: approximately 18 received Ad26.COV2.S at low or high dose, single or two shots; roughly five received placebo; per-sample allocation not given. Day 63 after the first injection of vaccine or placebo was the sampling time. In Boston, an adult donor aged 18-55 years took part. The CDR3 contains 15 residues. Looked up from germline, CDR1 is LNHDA and CDR2 is SQIVND (reference sequence). Trimming left V 3 bases short and J 3 bases short, with 11 bases between.

The receptor comes from a person between 18 and 60 years old who received the Ad26.COV2.S COVID-19 vaccine or a placebo. J is TRBJ2-2 and V is TRBV19; D gene unclear. The material sequenced was peripheral blood, taken in a trial of Ad26.COV2.S vaccine versus placebo. DNA for the CDR3: TGTGCCAGTAGTATCGGGCAGACCCACACCGGGGAGCTGTTTTTT. Translation: CASSIGQTHTGELFF.